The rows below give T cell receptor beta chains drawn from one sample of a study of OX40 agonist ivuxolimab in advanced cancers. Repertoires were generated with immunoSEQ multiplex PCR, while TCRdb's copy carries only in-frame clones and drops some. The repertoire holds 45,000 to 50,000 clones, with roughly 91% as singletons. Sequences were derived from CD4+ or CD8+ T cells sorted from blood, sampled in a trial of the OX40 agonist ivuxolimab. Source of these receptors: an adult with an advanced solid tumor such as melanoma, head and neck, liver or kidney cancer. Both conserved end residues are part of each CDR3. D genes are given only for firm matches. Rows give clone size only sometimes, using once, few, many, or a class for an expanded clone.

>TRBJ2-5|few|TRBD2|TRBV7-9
TGTGCCAGCAGCTTTGCGGGAGTAGAGGAGACCCAGTACTTC
CASSFAGVEETQYF
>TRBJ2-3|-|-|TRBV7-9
TGTGCCAGCAGCCCTAGCCCGGGCGGTGAGGCGCAGTATTTT
CASSPSPGGEAQYF
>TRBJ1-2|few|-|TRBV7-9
TGTGCCAGCAGCTTAGCAAGGACAGAAAGAGACTATGGCTACACCTTC
CASSLARTERDYGYTF
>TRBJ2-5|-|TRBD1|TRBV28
TGTGCCAGCAGTCGATACCCGACAGGGACGAAACAAGAGACCCAGTACTTC
CASSRYPTGTKQETQYF
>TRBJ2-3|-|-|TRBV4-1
TGCGCCAGCAGCCAAGCGGCTAGTTCACATACGCAGTATTTT
CASSQAASSHTQYF
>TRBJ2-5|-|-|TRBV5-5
TGTGCCAGCAGCTTGGAGCCCTGGGGGGCTGGGGAGACCCAGTACTTC
CASSLEPWGAGETQYF
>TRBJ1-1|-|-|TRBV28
TGTGCCACCGCGGGCATGGAAGCTTTCTTT
CATAGMEAFF
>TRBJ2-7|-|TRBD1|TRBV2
TGTGCCAGCAAAGCCGGGACAGGGTCCTACGAGCAGTACTTC
CASKAGTGSYEQYF
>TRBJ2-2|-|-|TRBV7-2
TGTGCCAGCAGCTTACTTGGTGGGTCAGTAAACACCGGGGAGCTGTTTTTT
CASSLLGGSVNTGELFF
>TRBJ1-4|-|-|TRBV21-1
TGTGCCAGCAGCAAAGTACGGTACCAAAAACTGTTTTTT
CASSKVRYQKLFF
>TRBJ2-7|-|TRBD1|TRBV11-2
TGTGCCAGCAGCTTAGACCCCGGGACAGCCTACGAGCAGTACTTC
CASSLDPGTAYEQYF
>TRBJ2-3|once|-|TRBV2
TGTGCCAGCAGTGAGTCCGGCGCGGGCACAGATACGCAGTATTTT
CASSESGAGTDTQYF
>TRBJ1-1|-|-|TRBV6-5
TGTGCCAGCAGTTACTCCGGGGGGAACACTGAAGCTTTCTTT
CASSYSGGNTEAFF
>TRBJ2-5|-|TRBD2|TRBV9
TGTGCCAGCAGTGCCCTCGGACTAGCGTTCCAAGAGACCCAGTACTTC
CASSALGLAFQETQYF
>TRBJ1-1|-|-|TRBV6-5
TGTGCCAGCAGTTACGTGGGGGGTCGTACTGAAGCTTTCTTT
CASSYVGGRTEAFF
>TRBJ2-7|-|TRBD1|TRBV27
TGTGCCAGCAGTTCCGGGACAGGGGGCTACGAGCAGTACTTC
CASSSGTGGYEQYF
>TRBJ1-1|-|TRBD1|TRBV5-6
TGTGCCAGCAGCTCCTGGACAGGGAGGGCTTTCTTT
CASSSWTGRAFF
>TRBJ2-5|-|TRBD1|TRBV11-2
TGTGCCAGCAGCTTAGATAACCAGGGGGCGGTTTCGGAGACCCAGTACTTC
CASSLDNQGAVSETQYF
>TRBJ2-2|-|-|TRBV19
TGTGCCAGTAAAAGCAATCGGGACACCGGGGAGCTGTTTTTT
CASKSNRDTGELFF
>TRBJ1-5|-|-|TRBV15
TGTGCCACCAGCAGAGGACGGGGCAATCAGCCCCAGCATTTT
CATSRGRGNQPQHF
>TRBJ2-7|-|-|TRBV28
TGTGCCAGCAGTTTATCGGTGCCGGGGGCCCCCCACGAGCAGTACTTC
CASSLSVPGAPHEQYF
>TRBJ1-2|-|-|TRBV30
TGTGCCTGGAGAGACGACACCGGGGGCTACACCTTC
CAWRDDTGGYTF
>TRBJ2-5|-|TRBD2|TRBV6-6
TGTGCCAGCAGTACTACTAGCGGGGAAGAGACCCATTACTTC
CASSTTSGEETHYF
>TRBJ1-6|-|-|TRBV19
TGTGCCAGTAGTGCTTTGGGCTCCTATAATTCACCCCTCCACTTT
CASSALGSYNSPLHF
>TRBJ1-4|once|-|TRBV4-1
TGCGCCAGCAGCCAAGAACCCCCCCCAACTAATGAAAAACTGTTTTTT
CASSQEPPPTNEKLFF
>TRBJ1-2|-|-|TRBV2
TGTGCCAGCACCTGGACACCCTATGGCTACACCTTC
CASTWTPYGYTF
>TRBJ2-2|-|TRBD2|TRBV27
TGTGCCAGCGGCCCTAGACTAGCGGGTCCGAACACCGGGGAGCTGTTTTTT
CASGPRLAGPNTGELFF
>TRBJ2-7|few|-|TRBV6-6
TGTGCCAGCGGTCGACGGAACTACGAGCAGTACTTC
CASGRRNYEQYF
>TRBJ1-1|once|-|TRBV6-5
TGTGCCAGCAGTGATAACTGGAAGAACACTGAAGCTTTCTTT
CASSDNWKNTEAFF
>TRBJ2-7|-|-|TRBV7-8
TGTGCCAGCAGCTTAGCGACAGGAGGCCGCTCCTACGAGCAGTACTTC
CASSLATGGRSYEQYF
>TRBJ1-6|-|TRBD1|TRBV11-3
TGTGCCAGCAGCCATATGGGGAGTGACAGGGAAACTAGGTCACCCCTCCACTTT
CASSHMGSDRETRSPLHF
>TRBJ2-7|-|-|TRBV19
TGTGCCAGTAGTACGTCGACGGTATCCTACGAGCAGTACTTC
CASSTSTVSYEQYF
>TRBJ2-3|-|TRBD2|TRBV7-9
TGTGCCAGCAGCCCGGGGACTAGCACGTCGGCAGATACGCAGTATTTT
CASSPGTSTSADTQYF
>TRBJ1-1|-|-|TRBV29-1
TGCAGCGTTGAGCAGGGCTTGCAGTCTGAAGCTTTCTTT
CSVEQGLQSEAFF
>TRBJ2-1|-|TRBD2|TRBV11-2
TGTGCCAGCAGCCACCCTGGGGCGGGGACTAGCGGATACAATGAGCAGTTCTTC
CASSHPGAGTSGYNEQFF
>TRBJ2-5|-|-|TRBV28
TGTGCCAGCAGCTTAGACCCGCAAGAGACCCAGTACTTC
CASSLDPQETQYF
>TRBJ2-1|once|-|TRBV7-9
TGTGCCTTCGGAGGGGGGGTGTACAATGAGCAGTTCTTC
CAFGGGVYNEQFF
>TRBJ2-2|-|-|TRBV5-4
TGTGCCAGCAGCTTGTCTTTGACCGGGGAGCTGTTTTTT
CASSLSLTGELFF
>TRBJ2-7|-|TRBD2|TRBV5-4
TGTGCCAGCAGCTCAGGGACGGGAGGGCAGTACTTC
CASSSGTGGQYF
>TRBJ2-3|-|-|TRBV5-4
TGTGCCAGCAGCTTGGACCGGAAGGATACGCAGTATTTT
CASSLDRKDTQYF
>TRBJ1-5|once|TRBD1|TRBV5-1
TGCGCCAGCAGCTTGGCCCCTACCGGGACAGGGGGACAGCCCCAGCATTTT
CASSLAPTGTGGQPQHF
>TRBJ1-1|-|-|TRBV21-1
TGTGCCAGCACCTGTGGGGTGAACACTGAAGCTTTCTTT
CASTCGVNTEAFF
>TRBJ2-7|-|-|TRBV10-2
TGCGCCAGCAGTGAGGGTCCCCTCTACGAGTGGTACTTC
CASSEGPLYEWYF
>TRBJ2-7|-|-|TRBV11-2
TGTGCCAGCAGTCCTCCGGCCAACCTACGTGAGCAGTACTTC
CASSPPANLREQYF
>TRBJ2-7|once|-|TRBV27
TGTGCCAGCAGTCCCACCCTCGGGGAGGTCCCCTACGAGCAGTACTTC
CASSPTLGEVPYEQYF
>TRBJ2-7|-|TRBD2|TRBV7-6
TGTGCCAGCAGCTTAGGGTTTACGACTAGCGGGAGGAGCTACGAGCAGTACTTC
CASSLGFTTSGRSYEQYF
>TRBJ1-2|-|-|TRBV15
TGTGCCACCAGCAGAGATACGCAGCACTATGGCTACACCTTC
CATSRDTQHYGYTF
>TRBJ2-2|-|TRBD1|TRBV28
TGTGCCAGCAGTTTAAGGGGGCGTAGGACCGGGGAGCTGTTTTTT
CASSLRGRRTGELFF
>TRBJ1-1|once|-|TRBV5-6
TGTGCCAGCAGCTTCCCTGCGGGACTCCTAAACACTGAAGCTTTCTTT
CASSFPAGLLNTEAFF